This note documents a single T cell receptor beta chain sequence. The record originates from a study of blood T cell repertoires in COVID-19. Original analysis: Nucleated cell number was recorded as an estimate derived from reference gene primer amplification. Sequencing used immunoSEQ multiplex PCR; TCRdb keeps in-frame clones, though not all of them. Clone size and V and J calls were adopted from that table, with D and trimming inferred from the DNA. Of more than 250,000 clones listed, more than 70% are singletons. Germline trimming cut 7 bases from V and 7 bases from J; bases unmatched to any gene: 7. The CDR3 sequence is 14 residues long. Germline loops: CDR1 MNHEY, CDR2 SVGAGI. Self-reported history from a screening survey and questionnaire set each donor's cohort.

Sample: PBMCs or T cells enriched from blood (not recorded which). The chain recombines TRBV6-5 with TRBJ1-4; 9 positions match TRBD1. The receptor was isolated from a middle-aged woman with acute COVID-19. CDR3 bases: TGTGCCAGCACCCCGGGACAGGGAATTGAAAAACTGTTTTTT. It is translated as CASTPGQGIEKLFF.